Many counts were recorded for the clone carrying this T cell receptor (beta chain). The junction departs from germline at one end; a sequencing error may be responsible. Time point of the sample: newly diagnosed GD, antithyroid drugs for less than 3 months. PBMC-extracted RNA yielded the TCR library. iRepertoire HTBI primers and Arm-PCR of CDR3 regions built TCR beta libraries. TCRdb independently ran MiXCR on the multiplex PCR reads; one entry per CDR3 protein. This sample has 500,000 or so distinct CDR3 sequences, with about 16% found just once. The data belong to a study of regulatory T cells in long-lasting Graves disease. This same sample was also taken into another study, of T cells in Graves' hyperthyroidism and ophthalmopathy.

This TCR was sampled from a woman aged 35-65 years with Graves disease. This sample comprised peripheral blood mononuclear cells (PBMCs), obtained at new diagnosis, from a patient treated with antithyroid drugs.

The CDR3 DNA reads TGTGCCAGCAGCTCCGTTACAGGGGAGTTCACTGAAGCTTTCTTT. It specifies CASSSVTGEFTEAFF. This sequence joins TRBV5-1 and TRBJ1-1, with 7 bases lining up with TRBD1. This CDR3 spans 15 amino acids. Germline V CDR1 and CDR2: SGHRS, YFSETQ.